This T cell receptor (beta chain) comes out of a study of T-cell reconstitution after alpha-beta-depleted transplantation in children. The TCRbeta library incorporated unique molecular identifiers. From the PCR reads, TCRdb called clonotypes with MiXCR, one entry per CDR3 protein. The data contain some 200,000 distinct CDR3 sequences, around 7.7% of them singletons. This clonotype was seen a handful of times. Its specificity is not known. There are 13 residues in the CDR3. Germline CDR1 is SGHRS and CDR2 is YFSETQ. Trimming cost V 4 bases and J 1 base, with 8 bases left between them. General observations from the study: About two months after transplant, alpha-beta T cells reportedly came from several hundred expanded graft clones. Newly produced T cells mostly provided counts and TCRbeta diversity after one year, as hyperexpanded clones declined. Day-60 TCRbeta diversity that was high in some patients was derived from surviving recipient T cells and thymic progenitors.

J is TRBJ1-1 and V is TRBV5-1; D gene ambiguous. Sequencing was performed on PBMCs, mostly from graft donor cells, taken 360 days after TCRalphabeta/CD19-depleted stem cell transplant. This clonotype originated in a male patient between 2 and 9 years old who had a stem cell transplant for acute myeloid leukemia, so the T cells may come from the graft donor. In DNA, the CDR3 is TGCGCCAGCAGCGGTCAGAAGAACACTGAAGCTTTCTTT. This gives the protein CASSGQKNTEAFF.